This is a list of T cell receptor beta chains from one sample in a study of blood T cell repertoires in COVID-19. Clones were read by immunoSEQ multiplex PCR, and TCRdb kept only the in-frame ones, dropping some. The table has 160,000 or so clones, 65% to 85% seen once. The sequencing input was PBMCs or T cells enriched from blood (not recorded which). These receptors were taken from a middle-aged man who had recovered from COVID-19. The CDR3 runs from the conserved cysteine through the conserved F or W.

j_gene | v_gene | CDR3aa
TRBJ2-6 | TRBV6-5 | CASKGAAGANVLTF
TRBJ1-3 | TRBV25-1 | CASGGQLSGNTIYF
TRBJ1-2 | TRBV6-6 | CAVGQLPYGYTF
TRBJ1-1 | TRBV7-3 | CASSSQAGAGTEAFF
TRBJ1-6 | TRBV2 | CASTGHGNSPLHF
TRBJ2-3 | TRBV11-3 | CASSFTSGGTDTQYF
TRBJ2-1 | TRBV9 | CASSEVFSSTYNEQFF
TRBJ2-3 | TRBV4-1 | CASSQEGVRGPTDTQYF
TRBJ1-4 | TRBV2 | CATHTGRGVNEKLFF
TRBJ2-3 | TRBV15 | CATSRERGGTDTQYF
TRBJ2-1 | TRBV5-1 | CASSFDRGEQFF
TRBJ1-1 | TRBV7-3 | CASSTQGIGTEAFF
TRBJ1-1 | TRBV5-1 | CASSLGPTIANTEAFF
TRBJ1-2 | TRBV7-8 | CASSSTGAGYTF
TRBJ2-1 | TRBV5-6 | CASRLDRANEQFF
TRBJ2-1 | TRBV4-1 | CASSRGLAVYNEQFF
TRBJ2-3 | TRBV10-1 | CASSEGLAGPSTDTQYF
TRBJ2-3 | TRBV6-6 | CASIDSGRGGTDTQYF
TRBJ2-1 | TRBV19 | CASSIQRFNEQFF
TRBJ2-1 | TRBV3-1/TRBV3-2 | CASRSAGGPRVNEQFF
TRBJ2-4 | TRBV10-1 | CASSDDRQGSDIQYF
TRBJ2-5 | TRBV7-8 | CASSRIQGARGETQYF
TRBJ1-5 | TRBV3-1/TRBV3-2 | CASSQGQGYGNQPQHF
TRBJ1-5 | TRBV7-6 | CASSEVRNQPQHF
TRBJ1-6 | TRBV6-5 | CASSTGFSPLHF
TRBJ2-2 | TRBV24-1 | CATSDLVLAGGKNTGELFF
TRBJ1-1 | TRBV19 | CASSNRPGQGTTEAFF
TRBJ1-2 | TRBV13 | CASSPRSTVTGRYGYTF
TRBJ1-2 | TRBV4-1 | CASSQSHRDRLTYGYTF
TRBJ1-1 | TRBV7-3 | CASTQGVPQGLGNTEAFF
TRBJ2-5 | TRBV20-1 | CSASDGGASVIQETQYF
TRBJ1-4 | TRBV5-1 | CASSLGGQGSTNEKLFF
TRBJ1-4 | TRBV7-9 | CASSSFREKLFF
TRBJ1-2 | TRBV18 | CASSPSRKGDDYGYTF
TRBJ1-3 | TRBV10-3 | CAIRVQGSSGNTIYF
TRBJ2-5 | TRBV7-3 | CASSPGTGPKETQYF
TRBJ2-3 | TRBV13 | CASRPYSGGFTDTQYF
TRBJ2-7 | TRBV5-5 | CASSFGLTYEQYF
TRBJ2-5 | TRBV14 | CASSQLTGGKGETQYF
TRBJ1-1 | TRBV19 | CASTNLNTEAFF
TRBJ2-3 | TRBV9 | CASTVLAGAGDTQYF
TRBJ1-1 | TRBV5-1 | CASSQQGVNTEAFF
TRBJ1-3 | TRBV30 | CAWSRDGNTIYF
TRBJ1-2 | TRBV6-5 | CASSYSIGAGGTGYTF
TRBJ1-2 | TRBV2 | CASILASNYGYTF